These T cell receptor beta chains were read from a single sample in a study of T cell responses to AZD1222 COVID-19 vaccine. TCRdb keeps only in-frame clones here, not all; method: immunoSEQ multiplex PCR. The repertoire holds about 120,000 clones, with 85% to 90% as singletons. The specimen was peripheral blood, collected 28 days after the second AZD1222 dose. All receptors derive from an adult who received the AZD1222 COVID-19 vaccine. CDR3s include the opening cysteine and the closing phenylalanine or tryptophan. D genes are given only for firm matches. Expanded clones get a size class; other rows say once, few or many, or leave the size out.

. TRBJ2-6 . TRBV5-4 TGTGCCAGCAGCTTGGAAGGGTCTGGGGCCAACGTCCTGACTTTC CASSLEGSGANVLTF
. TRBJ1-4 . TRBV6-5 TGTGCCAGCAGCCGGACCGAAAATGAAAAACTGTTTTTT CASSRTENEKLFF
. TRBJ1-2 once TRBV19 TGTGCCAGTAGTATAGGACAGCAGTATGGCTACACCTTC CASSIGQQYGYTF
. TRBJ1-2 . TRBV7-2 TGTGCCAGCAGCTTTACAGGACCTTCTGGTGGCTACACCTTC CASSFTGPSGGYTF
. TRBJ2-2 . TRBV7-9 TGTGCCAGCAGCTTAGATGGCTACACCGGGGAGCTGTTTTTT CASSLDGYTGELFF
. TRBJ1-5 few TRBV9 TGTGCCAGCAGCGTACAGGGCGGCTTAAATCAGCCCCAGCATTTT CASSVQGGLNQPQHF
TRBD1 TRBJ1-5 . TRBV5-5 TGTGCCAGCAGCTTAGGCACAGGGGACAATCAGCCCCAGCATTTT CASSLGTGDNQPQHF
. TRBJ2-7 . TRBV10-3 TGTGCCATCAGTGAGAGACTAGACTACGAGCAGTACTTC CAISERLDYEQYF
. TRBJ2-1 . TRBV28 TGTGCCAGCAGTTTGGCTGCAGGCGATGAGCAGTTCTTC CASSLAAGDEQFF
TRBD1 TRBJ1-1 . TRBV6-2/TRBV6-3 TGTGCCAGCAGTTATTACCCAGGGGGGGGCTCTGAAGCTTTCTTT CASSYYPGGGSEAFF
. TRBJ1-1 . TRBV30 TGTGCCTGGAGTGCCTTACACGACACTGAAGCTTTCTTT CAWSALHDTEAFF
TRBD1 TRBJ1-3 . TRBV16 TGTGCCAGCAGCCAATCGACAGGGGCTGGAAACACCATATATTTT CASSQSTGAGNTIYF
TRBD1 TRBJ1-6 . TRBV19 TGTGCCAGTAGTATCTCACCGGGACAGGCCTCCCAGAGGGTTTCAGCCCTCCACTTT CASSISPGQASQRVSALHF
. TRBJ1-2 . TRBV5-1 TGCGCCAGCAGCTTGGCGACAGGTGGTGGCTACACCTTC CASSLATGGGYTF
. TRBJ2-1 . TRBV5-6 TGTGCCAGCAGCTTGGGTCTACAGGAATTTGCGTTCTTC CASSLGLQEFAFF
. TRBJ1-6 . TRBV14 TGTGCCAGCAGCCAAGAAGGCAGTGTCGGTTCACCCCTCCACTTT CASSQEGSVGSPLHF
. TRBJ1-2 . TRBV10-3 TGTGCCATCAGTGAAGGCCAGGCCGGGCGTAGTGGCTACACCTTC CAISEGQAGRSGYTF
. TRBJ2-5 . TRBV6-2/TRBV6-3 TGTGCCAGCAGTTATGGAGGGGTCGGCCAAGAGACCCAGTACTTC CASSYGGVGQETQYF
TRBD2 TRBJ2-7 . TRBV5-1 TGCGCCAGCAGCTTGATACCTCGACTAGCGGGGGCCTCCTACGAGCAGTACTTC CASSLIPRLAGASYEQYF
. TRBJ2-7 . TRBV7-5 TGTGCCACAAAACACGACAGGGACGAGCAGTACTTC CATKHDRDEQYF
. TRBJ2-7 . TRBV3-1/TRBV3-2 TGTGCCAGCAGCCAAGATCAGGGGCCCTACGAGCAGTACTTC CASSQDQGPYEQYF
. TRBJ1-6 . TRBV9 TGTGCCAGCTCCTCGGTGCCGAGTAATTCACCCCTCCACTTT CASSSVPSNSPLHF
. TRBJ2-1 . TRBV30 TGTGCCTGGATTTTGGGTAGCAATGAGCAGTTCTTC CAWILGSNEQFF
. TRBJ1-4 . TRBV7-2 TGTGCCAGCAGCTTAGTCGGGGCAAATGAAAAACTGTTTTTT CASSLVGANEKLFF
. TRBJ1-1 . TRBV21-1 TGTGCCAGCAGCGCCTTGGGACCGCGAAACACTGAAGCTTTCTTT CASSALGPRNTEAFF
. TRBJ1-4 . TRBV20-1 TGCAGTGCTAGAGAAAATGAAAAACTGTTTTTT CSARENEKLFF
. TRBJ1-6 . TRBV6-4 TGTGCCAGCAGCGCCGGGGGACATCGTTCACCCCTCCACTTT CASSAGGHRSPLHF
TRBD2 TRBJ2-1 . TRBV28 TGTGCCAGCAGAAGGAGGACTAGCGGTTACAATGAGCAGTTCTTC CASRRRTSGYNEQFF
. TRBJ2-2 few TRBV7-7 TGTGCTAGCAGCTCAGGCCGACTAACCCTGAACACCGGGGAGCTGTTTTTT CASSSGRLTLNTGELFF
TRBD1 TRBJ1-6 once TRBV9 TGTGCCAGCAGCCGACAGACAGGGGCCTCCTATAATTCACCCCTCCACTTT CASSRQTGASYNSPLHF
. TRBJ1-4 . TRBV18 TGTGCCAGCTCACCGGTCCCTAACACGGAAAAACTGTTTTTT CASSPVPNTEKLFF
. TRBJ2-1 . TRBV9 TGTGCCAGCAGCTTCGACGCTAGCTCCTACAATGAGCAGTTCTTC CASSFDASSYNEQFF
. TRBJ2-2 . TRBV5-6 TGTGCCAGCAGCGCAGCGGGTCGGGACACCGGGGAGCTGTTTTTT CASSAAGRDTGELFF
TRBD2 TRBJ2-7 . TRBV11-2 TGTGCCAGCAGCCCCGGCAGCGGGGGGAACGAGCAGTACTTC CASSPGSGGNEQYF
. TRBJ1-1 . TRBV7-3 TGTGCCAGCAGCTTAACCCGGGGCCGGAACACTGAAGCTTTCTTT CASSLTRGRNTEAFF
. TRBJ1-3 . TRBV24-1 TGTGCCACCAGTGATTCTGGGGACCTCTCTGGAAACACCATATATTTT CATSDSGDLSGNTIYF
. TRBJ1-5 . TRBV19 TGTGCCAGTACCCTGGGAACAGGGTTGGGTCAGCCCCAGCATTTT CASTLGTGLGQPQHF
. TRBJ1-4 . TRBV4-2 TGTGCCAGCAGCCAGGAGTGGGACAATAATGAAAAACTGTTTTTT CASSQEWDNNEKLFF
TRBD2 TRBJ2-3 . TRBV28 TGTGCCAGCAGTCCGAGCCTAGCGGGAGTCACGGATACGCAGTATTTT CASSPSLAGVTDTQYF
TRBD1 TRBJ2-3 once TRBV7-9 TGTGCCAGCCCGACTGCAGGACAGGGGAACACAGATACGCAGTATTTT CASPTAGQGNTDTQYF
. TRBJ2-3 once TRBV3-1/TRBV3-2 TGTGCCAGCAGCCATCCAGGGCCGAGCACAGATACGCAGTATTTT CASSHPGPSTDTQYF
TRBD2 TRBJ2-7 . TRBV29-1 TGCAGCGTTGAGGGGAGGGCGGAGAGCTCCTACGAGCAGTACTTC CSVEGRAESSYEQYF
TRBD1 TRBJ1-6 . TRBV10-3 TGTGCCATCCAATCCGGGACAGGGAGATCACCCCTCCACTTT CAIQSGTGRSPLHF
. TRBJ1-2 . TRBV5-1 TGCGCCAGCATGGCAGGCAACTATGGCTACACCTTC CASMAGNYGYTF
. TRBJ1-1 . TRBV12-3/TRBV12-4 TGTGCCAGCAGTTTCTTTGGGACAATCGAAGCTTTCTTT CASSFFGTIEAFF
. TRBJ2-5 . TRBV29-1 TGCAGCGTTGGAGTGGCGGCGAATCAAGAGACCCAGTACTTC CSVGVAANQETQYF
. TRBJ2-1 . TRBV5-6 TGTGCCAGCAGCATTGTGGAGAATGAGCAGTTCTTC CASSIVENEQFF
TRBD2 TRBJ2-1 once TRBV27 TGTGCCAGCAGGGGAGCGGGGGGAGATTACAATGAGCAGTTCTTC CASRGAGGDYNEQFF
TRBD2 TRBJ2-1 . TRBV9 TGTGCCAGCAGCGTAGGAAGGGCTAGCGGGAGAACAGTCAACTACAATGAGCAGTTCTTC CASSVGRASGRTVNYNEQFF
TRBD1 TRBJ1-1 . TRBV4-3 TGCGCCAGCAGCCCCGGGACAGGGATGAACACTGAAGCTTTCTTT CASSPGTGMNTEAFF
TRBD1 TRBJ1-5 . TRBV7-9 TGTGCCAGCAGGTTTTCGGCAACCGGGACAGGGGGTCAGTTACAGCCCCAGCATTTT CASRFSATGTGGQLQPQHF
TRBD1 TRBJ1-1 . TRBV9 TGTGCCAGCAGCGTAGGGATAGGGACAGGGGCGGAAGGCACTGAAGCTTTCTTT CASSVGIGTGAEGTEAFF
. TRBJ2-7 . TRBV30 TGTGCCTGGACTCGACCCCTGGTGACCCTCCGGGGTTTGGCTCGTGAGCAGTACTTC CAWTRPLVTLRGLAREQYF
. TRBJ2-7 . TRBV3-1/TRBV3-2 TGTGCCAGCAGCTTAAAGGGTAACCCCTACGAGCAGTACTTC CASSLKGNPYEQYF
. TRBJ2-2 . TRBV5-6 TGTGCCAGCAGCTCCACCCCACGGACAGATGGCACCGGGGAGCTGTTTTTT CASSSTPRTDGTGELFF
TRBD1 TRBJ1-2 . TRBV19 TGTGCCAGTAGGGGGACAGGGGGTTATGGCTACACCTTC CASRGTGGYGYTF
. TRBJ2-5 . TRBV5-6 TGTGCCAGCAGTCGAGGAGAGACCCAGTACTTC CASSRGETQYF
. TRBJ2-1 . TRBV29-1 TGCAGCGTTGTATACAATGAGCAGTTCTTC CSVVYNEQFF
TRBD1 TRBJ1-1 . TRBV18 TGTGCCAGCTCACCTCCGGGGACAGGGGGGAACACTGAAGCTTTCTTT CASSPPGTGGNTEAFF